This T cell receptor beta chain was recovered during a study of radiotherapy plus CTLA-4 blockade in lung cancer. CDR1 and CDR2 (germline): MNHEY, SMNVEV (reference sequence). This CDR3 has 14 amino acids. The V and J ends lost 5 bases and 1 base respectively, with 11 bases between them. Using immunoSEQ multiplex PCR, the repertoire was profiled, and TCRdb retains in-frame clones only, with some absent. The sample shows tens of thousands of clones, roughly three quarters of them seen only once. Regarding the study as a whole: Blood TCR clones of tumor origin expanded after radiotherapy plus ipilimumab.

Patients had chemo-refractory metastatic non-small-cell lung cancer and received focal radiation plus CTLA-4 blockade that used ipilimumab. In the case of this clone: Antigen unknown.

This TCR derives from a human donor with non-small cell lung cancer whose response to radiotherapy plus ipilimumab could not be evaluated. Sequenced material: peripheral blood, taken from a patient treated with radiotherapy plus ipilimumab. The chain uses TRBV27 and TRBJ1-1; TRBD1 is a possible D gene (5 bases). CDR3 region: CASSRDLGNTEAFF. The CDR3 DNA reads as TGTGCCAGCAGTCGGGACTTAGGGAACACTGAAGCTTTCTTT.